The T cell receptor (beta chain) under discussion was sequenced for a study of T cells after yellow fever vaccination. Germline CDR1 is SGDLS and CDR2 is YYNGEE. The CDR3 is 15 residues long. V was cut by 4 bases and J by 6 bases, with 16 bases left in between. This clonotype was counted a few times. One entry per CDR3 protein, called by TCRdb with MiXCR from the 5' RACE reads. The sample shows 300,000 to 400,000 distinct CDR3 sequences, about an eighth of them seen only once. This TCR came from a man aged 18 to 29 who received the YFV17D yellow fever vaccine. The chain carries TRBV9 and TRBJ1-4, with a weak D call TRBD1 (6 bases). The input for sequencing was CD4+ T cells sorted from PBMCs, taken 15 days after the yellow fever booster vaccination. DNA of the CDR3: TGTGCCAGCAGCACCCAGGGGTTGAGCTATGAAAAACTGTTTTTT. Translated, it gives CASSTQGLSYEKLFF.